The 16 T cell receptor beta chains below were found in one sample sequenced in a study of blood T cell repertoires in COVID-19. Only in-frame clones appear in the TCRdb table, and some are missing; sequencing was by immunoSEQ multiplex PCR. Here the sample spans about 53,000 clones, 89% being singletons. Sequencing was carried out using peripheral blood. The receptors stem from a man in his 60s with active COVID-19.

J is TRBJ1-1 and V is TRBV12-3 or TRBV12-4; 9 positions agree with TRBD1. The CDR3 runs 13 residues. V trimming: 3 bases; J trimming: 12 bases; junction bases outside the gene matches: 8. In nucleotides, the CDR3 is TGTGCCAGCAGTTTCCACCGGGACAGGGAACCTTTCTTT. This encodes CASSFHRDREPFF.

The V call is TRBV5-1, the J call TRBJ2-1; TRBD1 might be the D (6 bases). The CDR3 is made up of 15 amino acids. Trimming took 1 base from V and 0 from J, leaving 8 bases between them. Germline lookup yields CDR1 SGHRS and CDR2 YFSETQ. As DNA, the CDR3 is TGCGCCAGCAGCTTGTCGGACAGCTCCTACAATGAGCAGTTCTTC. Protein sequence: CASSLSDSSYNEQFF.

The chain couples TRBV11-1 to TRBJ2-7; 9 bases line up with TRBD1. V trimming: 1 base; J trimming: 6 bases; junction bases outside the gene matches: 4. The CDR3 sequence is 14 residues long. Germline V gives CDR1 SGHAT, CDR2 FQDESV (reference sequence). CDR3 in DNA: TGTGCCAGCAGCTTAGAGGGACAGGGTTTCGAGCAGTACTTC. It encodes CASSLEGQGFEQYF.

The chain links TRBV7-2 to TRBJ1-1; D uncertain. Germline-derived CDR1 and CDR2 are SGHTA and FQGNSA. The CDR3 is 15 residues long. With 3 bases removed from V and 3 bases from J, the gap between germline ends came to 14 bases. The CDR3, as DNA: TGTGCCAGCAGCTTGTTTCTAGGAACTGACACTGAAGCTTTCTTT. Encoded protein: CASSLFLGTDTEAFF.

The gene calls are TRBV19 and TRBJ2-6, with a weak D call TRBD2 (5 bases). V lost 5 bases and J lost 1, with 15 bases in between. CDR3 length: 17 residues. Germline-derived CDR1 and CDR2 are LNHDA and SQIVND (reference sequence). The CDR3 region has the DNA TGTGCCAGTAGTCTCCGAAGCGGTCGGTCTGGGGCCAACGTCCTGACTTTC. Its translation is CASSLRSGRSGANVLTF.

The chain is built from TRBV21-1 and TRBJ1-1; TRBD1 reflects the table's D call only, with no check against the DNA. TRBV21-1 is deemed a pseudogene. The length of the CDR3 is 14 residues. CDR3: CASSKGPVNTEAFF. The CDR3 DNA sequence: TGTGCCAGCAGCAAAGGTCCAGTGAACACTGAAGCTTTCTTT.

The V gene is TRBV2, the J gene TRBJ2-7, with D possibly TRBD1 on 6 matching bases. CDR1 SNHLY and CDR2 FYNNEI come from the germline V gene. Trimming took off 8 bases at V and 0 bases at J, with 20 bases between the two ends. The CDR3 totals 16 residues. In DNA, the CDR3 is TGTGCCAGCTCCCCCGGGACACTTCTCAGCTCCTACGAGCAGTACTTC. Encoded protein: CASSPGTLLSSYEQYF.

Only one count was recorded for this clone. The chain uses TRBV7-9 and TRBJ2-7; D is unclear. CDR3 length: 12 amino acids. Germline V gene lookup returns CDR1 SEHNR and CDR2 FQNEAQ (reference sequence). The V and J ends lost 4 bases and 8 bases respectively, with 12 bases between them. CDR3 protein: CASSSTSRQQYF. CDR3 in DNA: TGTGCCAGCAGCTCGACTTCCCGGCAGCAGTACTTC.

For the CDR3, the DNA is TGTGCCAGCAGCTCTACACAGACAGGGGGCGCGGGCGGGGAGCTGTTTTTT. Its translation is CASSSTQTGGAGGELFF. This chain links TRBV5-5 with TRBJ2-2; TRBD1 matches 10 bases. Per the germline V gene, CDR1 is SGHKS and CDR2 is YYEKEE (reference sequence). Unmatched junction bases numbered 12, after V lost 3 bases and J lost 7 bases. The length of the CDR3 is 17 residues.

In this sample, this clone turned up once. The rearrangement links TRBV13 to TRBJ2-7; TRBD2 aligns across 8 bases. Germline V CDR1 and CDR2: PRHDT, FYEKMQ (reference sequence). CDR3 length: 15 residues. V lost 0 bases and J lost 3; bases outside the gene matches: 4. CDR3 DNA sequence: TGTGCCAGCAGCTTAGGCCTCACTAGCGGCTACGAGCAGTACTTC. The encoded protein is CASSLGLTSGYEQYF.

This clone has just one count. The CDR3: CASSGGGSGRFNEQYF. The CDR3 nucleotides are TGTGCCAGCAGTGGGGGGGGTAGCGGGAGGTTCAATGAGCAGTACTTC. V and J are TRBV25-1 and TRBJ2-7; TRBD2 agrees at 10 bases. CDR3 size: 16 residues. Germline CDR1 MGHDK, CDR2 SYGVNS. Unmatched junction bases numbered 13, after V lost 4 bases and J lost 7 bases.

The rearrangement links TRBV9 to TRBJ2-1; D is undetermined. V lost 0 bases to trimming and J lost 9 bases, with 10 bases between them. The CDR3 has 13 amino acids. Germline values: CDR1 SGDLS, CDR2 YYNGEE. The CDR3 spells CASSVDSAREQFF. DNA for the CDR3: TGTGCCAGCAGCGTAGATTCAGCGCGTGAGCAGTTCTTC. The complete variable domain, with remaining parts taken from reference TRBV9 and TRBJ2-1, reads DSGVTQTPKHLITATGQRVTLRCSPRSGDLSVYWYQQSLDQGLQFLIQYYNGEERAKGNILERFSAQQFPDLHSELNLSSLELGDSALYFCASSVDSAREQFFGPGTRLTVL.

The V and J genes are TRBV19 and TRBJ1-6; D is uncertain. Germline-derived CDR1 and CDR2 are LNHDA and SQIVND (reference sequence). This CDR3 spans 13 amino acids. Trimming removed 0 bases at V and 10 bases at J, with 7 bases between. This chain's CDR3 is CASSIDRRSPLHF. CDR3 nucleotides: TGTGCCAGTAGTATAGATCGGCGGTCACCCCTCCACTTT.

The chain combines TRBV11-2 with TRBJ2-1, with 11 nucleotides matching TRBD2. The CDR3 is 16 residues long. The germline CDR1 and CDR2 sequences are SGHAT and FQNNGV. V lost 5 bases to trimming and J lost 6 bases; unmatched junction nucleotides: 9. The CDR3 nucleotides are TGTGCCAGCAGCGCGACTAGCGGGGTCCCCCTCAATGAGCAGTTCTTC. It is translated as CASSATSGVPLNEQFF. The variable domain in full, with the rest retrieved from reference TRBV11-2 and TRBJ2-1, is EAGVAQSPRYKIIEKRQSVAFWCNPISGHATLYWYQQILGQGPKLLIQFQNNGVVDDSQLPKDRFSAERLKGVDSTLKIQPAKLEDSAVYLCASSATSGVPLNEQFFGPGTRLTVL.

The rearrangement joins TRBV6-1 to TRBJ2-7, with D unresolved. The CDR3 is made up of 15 amino acids. CDR1 is MNHNS, CDR2 SASEGT, per germline. The V end was cut by 0 bases, the J end by 2 bases, with 11 bases between. The CDR3 protein is CASSEAEFPTYEQYF. The DNA of the CDR3 is TGTGCCAGCAGTGAAGCTGAGTTCCCCACCTACGAGCAGTACTTC.

With regard to this clone: Relative to the germline gene, one junction end is altered; a read error may explain this. CDR3 residues: CASSQSPGRGSETQYF. The DNA for the CDR3 is TGCGCCAGCAGCCAATCGCCAGGGAGGGGGTCGGAGACCCAGTACTTC. This sequence joins TRBV23-1 and TRBJ2-5; possible D gene TRBD2, 7 bases. TRBV23-1 has ORF status, its function being uncertain. There are 16 residues in the CDR3.